Given below is one T cell receptor beta chain in context. The authors' processing: It was from reference gene primer amplification that nucleated cell counts were estimated. This table comes from immunoSEQ multiplex PCR, and its TCRdb copy is limited to in-frame clones, with some not included. For V, J and clone size, that table is used; D and trimming come from the DNA. The data contain 75,000 to 90,000 clones, roughly 80% of them singletons. Germline loops: CDR1 SNHLY, CDR2 FYNNEI. The CDR3 covers 18 residues. V was clipped by 2 bases and J by 6 bases; unmatched bases: 13. These data come from a study of blood T cell repertoires in COVID-19. Study information: PBMCs, B-cell-depleted T cells, or T cells provided the cDNA or gDNA that made up the material.

J is TRBJ2-2 and V is TRBV2; TRBD2 matches 9 bases. The source material was peripheral blood. The TCR comes from a man in his 60s with COVID-19, enrolled during active disease. The CDR3 spells CASSEFSRGGRSAGELFF. The CDR3 DNA reads as TGTGCCAGCAGTGAATTCTCGCGGGGGGGACGTTCGGCCGGGGAGCTGTTTTTT. The full variable domain, completed using reference TRBV2 and TRBJ2-2, is EPEVTQTPSHQVTQMGQEVILRCVPISNHLYFYWYRQILGQKVEFLVSFYNNEISEKSEIFDDQFSVERPDGSNFTLKIRSTKLEDSAMYFCASSEFSRGGRSAGELFFGEGSRLTVL.